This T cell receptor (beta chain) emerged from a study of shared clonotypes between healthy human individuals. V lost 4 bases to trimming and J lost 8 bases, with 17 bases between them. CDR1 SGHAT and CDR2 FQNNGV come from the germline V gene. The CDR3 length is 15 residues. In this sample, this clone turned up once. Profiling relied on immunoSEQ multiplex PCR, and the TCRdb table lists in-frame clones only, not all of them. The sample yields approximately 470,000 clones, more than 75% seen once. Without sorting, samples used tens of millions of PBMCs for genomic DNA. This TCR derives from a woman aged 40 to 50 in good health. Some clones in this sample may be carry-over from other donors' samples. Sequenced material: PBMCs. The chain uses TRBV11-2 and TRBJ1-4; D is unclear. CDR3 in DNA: TGTGCCAGCAGCTCGTTTAGTGGTCCCAAGGAAAAACTGTTTTTT. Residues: CASSSFSGPKEKLFF.